Listed here are 20 T cell receptor beta chains from one sample, sequenced in a study of blood T cells in healthy people across ages. A second PCR of about 7 to 11 cycles used a sample-barcoded 5' primer and a J-beta primer mix. TCRdb fed the 5' RACE reads into MiXCR, producing one record per CDR3 protein. Of approximately 850,000 distinct CDR3 sequences in the sample, 58% were seen once. Material: blood. These receptors were collected from a man aged 30 to 45 in good health.

The chain is built from TRBV20-1 and TRBJ2-5, with D possibly TRBD2 on 5 matching bases. The length of the CDR3 is 17 residues. The V end was cut by 0 bases, the J end by 11 bases, with 28 bases between. In germline, CDR1 is DFQATT, CDR2 SNEGSKA (reference sequence). CDR3 DNA sequence: TGCAGTGCTAGAGATCCCGTTGGGCTGGACTCCTACAATGAGCAGTACTTC. This codes for CSARDPVGLDSYNEQYF.

This clonotype was counted at least ten times. The chain links TRBV7-9 to TRBJ1-2; D gene ambiguous. In germline, CDR1 is SEHNR, CDR2 FQNEAQ (reference sequence). CDR3 length: 15 residues. Deletions cut 4 bases from V and 8 bases from J, with 20 bases between. CDR3 sequence: CASSSSLGSPGGYTF. In DNA, the CDR3 is TGTGCCAGCAGCTCTTCCTTAGGTTCCCCCGGGGGCTACACCTTC.

J is TRBJ2-3 and V is TRBV29-1; a possible D gene is TRBD1 (5 bases). Germline CDR1 and CDR2: SQVTM and ANQGSEA. This CDR3 contains 16 residues. V was trimmed by 5 bases and J by 5 bases, leaving 23 bases between them. The CDR3 nucleotides are TGCAGCGTTCCAAACAGTCGCTCAGGGTGGAGAGATACGCAGTATTTT. Translated, it gives CSVPNSRSGWRDTQYF.

CDR3 protein: CASSPLKMSGGRLTNEKLFF. In DNA form, the CDR3 reads TGCGCCAGCAGCCCCCTAAAGATGAGTGGGGGGCGGTTAACTAATGAAAAACTGTTTTTT. The chain uses TRBV4-1 and TRBJ1-4, with D possibly being TRBD1 (6 bases). The CDR3 totals 20 residues. Germline V gene lookup returns CDR1 MGHRA and CDR2 YSYEKL. Trimming cost V 4 bases and J 1 base, with 25 bases left between them.

This chain joins TRBV7-9 and TRBJ2-6; either TRBD1 or TRBD2 may fit D (6 bases each). CDR1 is SEHNR, CDR2 FQNEAQ, per germline (reference sequence). V lost 4 bases and J lost 0, with 13 bases in between. The CDR3 is made up of 17 amino acids. CDR3 DNA sequence: TGTGCCAGCAGCTGGGGGGCTTCGGCCTCTGGGGCCAACGTCCTGACTTTC. It is translated as CASSWGASASGANVLTF.

This clonotype occurred many times. The rearrangement joins TRBV7-2 to TRBJ2-5, with a weak D call TRBD2 (6 bases). From germline, CDR1 is SGHTA and CDR2 FQGNSA. With 8 bases removed from V and 5 bases from J, the gap between germline ends came to 21 bases. This CDR3 has 15 residues. DNA for the CDR3: TGTGCCAGCTCCCCCGCTCTGGACTATATGGAGACCCAGTACTTC. Translating it yields CASSPALDYMETQYF.

The chain links TRBV25-1 to TRBJ1-6; D is possibly TRBD1 (5 bases). V shed 4 bases and J shed 7 bases, with 11 bases lying between them. Germline V gene data show CDR1 as MGHDK and CDR2 as SYGVNS. The CDR3 runs 14 residues. CDR3: CASSGRGANSPLHF. CDR3 DNA sequence: TGTGCCAGCAGTGGCCGCGGGGCCAATTCACCCCTCCACTTT.

This chain connects TRBV14 to TRBJ2-1; 9 bases agree with TRBD2. Germline V lookup: CDR1 SGHDN, CDR2 FVKESK. The CDR3 totals 14 residues. Trimming took 1 base from V and 15 from J; bases not matched to a gene: 10. CDR3 sequence: CASSQAAGGPIRFF. CDR3 coding DNA: TGTGCCAGCAGCCAAGCAGCGGGGGGCCCCATTCGGTTCTTC. Based on the CDR3 plus reference TRBV14 and TRBJ2-1, the full variable domain is EAGVTQFPSHSVIEKGQTVTLRCDPISGHDNLYWYRRVMGKEIKFLLHFVKESKQDESGMPNNRFLAERTGGTYSTLKVQPAELEDSGVYFCASSQAAGGPIRFFGPGTRLTVL.

A note on this clonotype: Just one base apart from a much larger clone, this may be a read error. The rearrangement joins TRBV7-9 to TRBJ2-4; tentative D call: TRBD2 (5 bases). The CDR3 spans 15 residues. Germline V gives CDR1 SEHNR, CDR2 FQNEAQ (reference sequence). CDR3 sequence: CANSPAFGVTNIQYF. CDR3 DNA: TGTGCCAACAGCCCCGCTTTCGGGGTCACAAACATTCAGTACTTC. Combining the CDR3 with reference TRBV7-9 and TRBJ2-4 gives the whole variable domain DTGVSQNPRHKITKRGQNVTFRCDPISEHNRLYWYRQTLGQGPEFLTYFQNEAQLEKSRLLSDRFSAERPKGSFSTLEIQRTEQGDSAMYLCANSPAFGVTNIQYFGAGTRLSVL.

This clonotype was picked up one time. V is TRBV25-1 and J is TRBJ1-6; maybe TRBD1 (5 bases). Germline V lookup: CDR1 MGHDK, CDR2 SYGVNS. This CDR3 comprises 12 residues. Trimming removed 8 bases at V and 14 bases at J, with 16 bases between. The CDR3 nucleotides read TGTGCCAGCGCGGACCGACCGGACACCCTCCACTTT. This translates into CASADRPDTLHF. Combining the CDR3 with reference TRBV25-1 and TRBJ1-6 gives the whole variable domain EADIYQTPRYLVIGTGKKITLECSQTMGHDKMYWYQQDPGMELHLIHYSYGVNSTEKGDLSSESTVSRIRTEHFPLTLESARPSHTSQYLCASADRPDTLHFGNGTRLTVT.

This chain links TRBV29-1 with TRBJ2-7; unclear D gene. This CDR3 region has 13 residues. Trimming took 7 bases from V and 1 from J, leaving 14 bases between them. From germline, CDR1 is SQVTM and CDR2 ANQGSEA. The CDR3 sequence is CSAWNRASYEQYF. The CDR3 DNA follows: TGCAGCGCCTGGAATCGAGCTTCCTACGAGCAGTACTTC.

The rearrangement uses TRBV7-2 and TRBJ2-1; no clear D gene. With 2 bases removed from V and 3 bases from J, the gap between germline ends came to 8 bases. The germline CDR1 and CDR2 sequences are SGHTA and FQGNSA. The CDR3 totals 14 residues. The CDR3 sequence: CASSLSISYNEQFF. In nucleotides, the CDR3 is TGTGCCAGCAGCTTAAGCATCAGCTACAATGAGCAGTTCTTC.

The V call is TRBV7-9, the J call TRBJ2-1; 7 bases agree with TRBD1. This CDR3 comprises 19 residues. The germline CDR1 and CDR2 sequences are SEHNR and FQNEAQ (reference sequence). V lost 5 bases, J lost 0 bases, and 16 bases stayed unmatched. In DNA form, the CDR3 reads TGTGCCAGCAGCCCCGGGACAGCCTGGTTGGGGAGCTCCTACAATGAGCAGTTCTTC. Translating it yields CASSPGTAWLGSSYNEQFF. The full variable domain, completed using reference TRBV7-9 and TRBJ2-1, is DTGVSQNPRHKITKRGQNVTFRCDPISEHNRLYWYRQTLGQGPEFLTYFQNEAQLEKSRLLSDRFSAERPKGSFSTLEIQRTEQGDSAMYLCASSPGTAWLGSSYNEQFFGPGTRLTVL.

The gene calls are TRBV7-3 and TRBJ1-4; 8 bases fit TRBD1. Germline V gene sequence: CDR1 SGHTA, CDR2 FQGTGA. The CDR3 totals 16 residues. V was clipped by 1 base and J by 8 bases; unmatched bases: 9. This CDR3 reads CASSLKSGTGREKLFF. The CDR3 coding sequence is TGTGCCAGCAGCTTAAAATCGGGGACAGGAAGGGAAAAACTGTTTTTT.

The chain joins TRBV6-9 to TRBJ2-7; the match to TRBD2 covers 11 bases. Germline assignment: CDR1 MNHGY and CDR2 SVAAGI. V lost 5 bases, J lost 0 bases, and 18 bases stayed unmatched. The CDR3 sequence is 20 residues long. The CDR3 loop reads CASSHIAGGLRPETSYEQYF. In nucleotides, the CDR3 is TGTGCCAGCAGTCACATAGCGGGGGGGCTGAGACCGGAGACCTCCTACGAGCAGTACTTC.

V gene TRBV11-2 combines with J gene TRBJ1-2; a weak D match, TRBD1 (6 bases). The V gene's germline CDR1 is SGHAT and CDR2 FQNNGV. CDR3 length: 14 amino acids. V lost 4 bases and J 4 bases, leaving 13 bases between the germline ends. The CDR3 loop reads CASSSRTASYGYTF. The CDR3 DNA is TGTGCCAGCAGCTCCAGGACAGCCTCCTATGGCTACACCTTC.

V and J are TRBV10-3 and TRBJ2-7; weak D call: TRBD2 (6 bases). This CDR3 is 14 amino acids long. Trimming took off 4 bases at V and 0 bases at J, with 10 bases between the two ends. Germline V gene data show CDR1 as ENHRY and CDR2 as SYGVKD. Here the CDR3 DNA reads TGTGCCATCAGTGGCGGGGATAGCTCCTACGAGCAGTACTTC. Protein product: CAISGGDSSYEQYF.

The genes are TRBV29-1 and TRBJ2-1; 8 bases map to TRBD1. V was clipped by 6 bases and J by 9 bases; unmatched bases: 10. This CDR3 comprises 13 residues. In germline, CDR1 is SQVTM, CDR2 ANQGSEA. The CDR3 loop reads CSVATGALGEQFF. CDR3 nucleotides: TGCAGCGTCGCGACAGGGGCCTTAGGTGAGCAGTTCTTC.

The chain couples TRBV9 to TRBJ1-2; D uncertain. The CDR3 is 14 amino acids. Germline V lookup: CDR1 SGDLS, CDR2 YYNGEE. V was clipped by 4 bases and J by 8 bases, with 18 bases between them. For the CDR3, the DNA is TGTGCCAGCAGCCCAGACGGGAGAGGGAACGGCTACACCTTC. It encodes CASSPDGRGNGYTF.

This sequence joins TRBV20-1 and TRBJ2-5; perhaps TRBD2 as D (6 bases). The CDR3 consists of 12 residues. V lost 6 bases and J lost 3, with 11 bases in between. Per the germline V gene, CDR1 is DFQATT and CDR2 is SNEGSKA (reference sequence). The CDR3 DNA reads TGCAGTGCCCCTCGGGGGAAAGAGACCCAGTACTTC. Translated: CSAPRGKETQYF.